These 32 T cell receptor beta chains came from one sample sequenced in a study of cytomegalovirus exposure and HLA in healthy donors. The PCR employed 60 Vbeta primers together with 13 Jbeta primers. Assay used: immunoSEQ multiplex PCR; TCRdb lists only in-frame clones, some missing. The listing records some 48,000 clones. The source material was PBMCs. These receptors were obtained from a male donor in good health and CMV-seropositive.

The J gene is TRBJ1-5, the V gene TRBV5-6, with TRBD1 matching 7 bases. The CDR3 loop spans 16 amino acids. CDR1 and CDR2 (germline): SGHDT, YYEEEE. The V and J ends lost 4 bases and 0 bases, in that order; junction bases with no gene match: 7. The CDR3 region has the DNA TGTGCCAGCAGCAAGAGACAGGGCTATAGCAATCAGCCCCAGCATTTT. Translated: CASSKRQGYSNQPQHF. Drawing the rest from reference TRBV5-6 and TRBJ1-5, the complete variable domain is DAGVTQSPTHLIKTRGQQVTLRCSPKSGHDTVSWYQQALGQGPQFIFQYYEEEERQRGNFPDRFSGHQFPNYSSELNVNALLLGDSALYLCASSKRQGYSNQPQHFGDGTRLSIL.

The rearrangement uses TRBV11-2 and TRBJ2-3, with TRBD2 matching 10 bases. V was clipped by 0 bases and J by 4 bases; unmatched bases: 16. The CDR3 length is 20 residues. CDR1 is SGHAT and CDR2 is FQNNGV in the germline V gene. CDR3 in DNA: TGTGCCAGCAGCTTAGATCTGATAGGGACGGAGCGGGGGGGCCCAGATACGCAGTATTTT. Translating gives CASSLDLIGTERGGPDTQYF.

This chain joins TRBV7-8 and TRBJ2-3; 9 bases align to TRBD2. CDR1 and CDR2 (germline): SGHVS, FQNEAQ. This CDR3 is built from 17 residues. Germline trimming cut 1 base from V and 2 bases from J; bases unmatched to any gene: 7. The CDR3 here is CASSLGTSGGHTDTQYF. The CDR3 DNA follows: TGTGCCAGCAGCTTAGGGACGAGCGGGGGGCACACAGATACGCAGTATTTT.

The CDR3 region is CASSGTDYGYTF. The CDR3 DNA is TGTGCCAGTAGCGGGACAGACTATGGCTACACCTTC. V gene TRBV19 combines with J gene TRBJ1-2; 7 bases map to TRBD1. The CDR3 is 12 amino acids. Germline V lookup: CDR1 LNHDA, CDR2 SQIVND (reference sequence). V dropped 6 bases and J dropped 3; count of bases not matched to a gene: 1.

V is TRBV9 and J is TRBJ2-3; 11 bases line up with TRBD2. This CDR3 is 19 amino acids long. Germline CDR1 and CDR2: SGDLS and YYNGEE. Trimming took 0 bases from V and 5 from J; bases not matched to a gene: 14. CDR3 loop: CASSVAMTSGVGLVDTQYF. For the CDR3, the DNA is TGTGCCAGCAGCGTAGCAATGACTAGCGGGGTAGGTTTGGTAGATACGCAGTATTTT.

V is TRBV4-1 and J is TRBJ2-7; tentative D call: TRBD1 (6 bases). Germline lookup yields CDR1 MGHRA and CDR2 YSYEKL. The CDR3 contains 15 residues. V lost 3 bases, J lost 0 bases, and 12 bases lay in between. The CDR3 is CASSHNTGSSYEQYF. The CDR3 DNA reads TGCGCCAGCAGCCACAATACAGGGAGCTCCTACGAGCAGTACTTC.

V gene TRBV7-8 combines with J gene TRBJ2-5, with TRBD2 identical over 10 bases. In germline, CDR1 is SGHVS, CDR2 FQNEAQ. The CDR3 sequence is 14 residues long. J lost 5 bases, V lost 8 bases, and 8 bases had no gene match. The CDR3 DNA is TGTGCCAGCGGACCCGGAGCGGGGGGGGAGACCCAGTACTTC. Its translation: CASGPGAGGETQYF.

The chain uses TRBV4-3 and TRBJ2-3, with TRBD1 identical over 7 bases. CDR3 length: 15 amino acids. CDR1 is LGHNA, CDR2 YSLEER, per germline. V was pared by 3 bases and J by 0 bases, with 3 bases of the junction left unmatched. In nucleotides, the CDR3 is TGCGCCAGCAGCCAGGACAGGACTAGCACAGATACGCAGTATTTT. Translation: CASSQDRTSTDTQYF.

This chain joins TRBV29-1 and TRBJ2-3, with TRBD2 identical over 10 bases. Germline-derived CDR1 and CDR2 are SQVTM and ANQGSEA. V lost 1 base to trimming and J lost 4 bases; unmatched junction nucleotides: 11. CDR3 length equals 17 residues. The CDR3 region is CSVEGFSGGLPPDTQYF. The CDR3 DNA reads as TGCAGCGTTGAAGGTTTTAGCGGGGGGCTACCCCCAGATACGCAGTATTTT.

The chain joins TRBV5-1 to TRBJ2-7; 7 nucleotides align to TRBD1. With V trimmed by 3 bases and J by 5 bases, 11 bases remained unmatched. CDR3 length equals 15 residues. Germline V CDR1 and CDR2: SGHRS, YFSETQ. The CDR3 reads CASSSGDRVVHEQYF. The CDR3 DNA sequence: TGCGCCAGCAGCTCCGGTGACAGGGTCGTGCACGAGCAGTACTTC.

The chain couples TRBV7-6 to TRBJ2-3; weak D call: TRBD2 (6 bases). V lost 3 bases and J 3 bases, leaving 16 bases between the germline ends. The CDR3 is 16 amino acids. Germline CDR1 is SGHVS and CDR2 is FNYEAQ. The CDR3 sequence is CASSLAAGPGTDTQYF. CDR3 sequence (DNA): TGTGCCAGCAGCTTGGCGGCGGGGCCGGGTACAGATACGCAGTATTTT.

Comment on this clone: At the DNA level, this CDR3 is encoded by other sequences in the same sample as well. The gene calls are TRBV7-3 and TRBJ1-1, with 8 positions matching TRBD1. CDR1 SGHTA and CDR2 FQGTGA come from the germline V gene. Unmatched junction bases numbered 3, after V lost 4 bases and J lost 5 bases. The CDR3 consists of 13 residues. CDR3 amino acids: CASSSQGGTEAFF. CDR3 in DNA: TGTGCCAGCAGCTCACAGGGGGGTACTGAAGCTTTCTTT.

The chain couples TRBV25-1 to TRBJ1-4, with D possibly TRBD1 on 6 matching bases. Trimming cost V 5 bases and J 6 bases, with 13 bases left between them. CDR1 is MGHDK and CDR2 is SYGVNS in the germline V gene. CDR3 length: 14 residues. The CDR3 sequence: CASSFPGHYEKLFF. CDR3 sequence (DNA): TGTGCCAGCAGTTTCCCGGGACATTATGAAAAACTGTTTTTT.

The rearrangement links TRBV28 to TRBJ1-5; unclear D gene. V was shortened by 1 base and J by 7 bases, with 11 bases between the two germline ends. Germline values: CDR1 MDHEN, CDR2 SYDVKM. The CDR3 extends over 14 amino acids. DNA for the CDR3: TGTGCCAGCAGTTTATTCGGGGAAGGCCAGCCCCAGCATTTT. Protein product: CASSLFGEGQPQHF.

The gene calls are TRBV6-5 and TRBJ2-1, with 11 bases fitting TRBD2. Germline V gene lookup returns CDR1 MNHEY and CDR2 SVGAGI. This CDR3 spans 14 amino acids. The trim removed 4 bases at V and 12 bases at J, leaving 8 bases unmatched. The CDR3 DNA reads TGTGCCAGCAGTTTAGCGGGGGGGCCCCTAATGCAGTTCTTC. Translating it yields CASSLAGGPLMQFF.

In DNA form, the CDR3 reads TGTGCCAGCAGCTCGAAAACAGGGGGGCTTTATCAGCCCCAGCATTTT. Translation gives CASSSKTGGLYQPQHF. This chain joins TRBV7-6 and TRBJ1-5; 8 positions match TRBD1. CDR1 is SGHVS, CDR2 FNYEAQ, per germline. With V trimmed by 4 bases and J by 5 bases, 10 bases remained unmatched. The CDR3 runs 16 residues.

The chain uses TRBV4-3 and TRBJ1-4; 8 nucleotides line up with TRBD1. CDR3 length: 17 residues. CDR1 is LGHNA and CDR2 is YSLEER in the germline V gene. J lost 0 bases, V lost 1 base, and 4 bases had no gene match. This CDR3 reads CASSQGQGAATNEKLFF. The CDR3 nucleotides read TGCGCCAGCAGCCAAGGGCAGGGGGCAGCAACTAATGAAAAACTGTTTTTT.

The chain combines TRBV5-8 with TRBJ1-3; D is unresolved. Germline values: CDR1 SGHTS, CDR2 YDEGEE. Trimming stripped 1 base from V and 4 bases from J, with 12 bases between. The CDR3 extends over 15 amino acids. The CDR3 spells CASSLFGEKGNTIYF. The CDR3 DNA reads TGTGCCAGCAGCTTGTTCGGGGAGAAGGGAAACACCATATATTTT.

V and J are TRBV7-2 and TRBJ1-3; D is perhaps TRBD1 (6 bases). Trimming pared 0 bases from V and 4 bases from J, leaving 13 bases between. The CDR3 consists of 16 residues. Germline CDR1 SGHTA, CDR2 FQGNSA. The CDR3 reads CASSLAGGLSGNTIYF. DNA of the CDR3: TGTGCCAGCAGCTTAGCTGGGGGCCTGTCCGGAAACACCATATATTTT.

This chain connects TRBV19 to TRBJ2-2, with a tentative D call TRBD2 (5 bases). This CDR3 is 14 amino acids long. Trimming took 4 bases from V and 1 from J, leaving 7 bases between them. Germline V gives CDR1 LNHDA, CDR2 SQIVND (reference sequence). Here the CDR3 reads CASSRGLNTGELFF. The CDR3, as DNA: TGTGCCAGTAGTAGAGGACTGAACACCGGGGAGCTGTTTTTT.

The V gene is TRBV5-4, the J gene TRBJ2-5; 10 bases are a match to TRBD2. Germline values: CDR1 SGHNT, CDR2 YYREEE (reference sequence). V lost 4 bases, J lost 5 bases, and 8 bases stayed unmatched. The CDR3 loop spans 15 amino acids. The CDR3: CASSVKLAGYETQYF. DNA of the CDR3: TGTGCCAGCAGCGTTAAACTAGCGGGGTATGAGACCCAGTACTTC.

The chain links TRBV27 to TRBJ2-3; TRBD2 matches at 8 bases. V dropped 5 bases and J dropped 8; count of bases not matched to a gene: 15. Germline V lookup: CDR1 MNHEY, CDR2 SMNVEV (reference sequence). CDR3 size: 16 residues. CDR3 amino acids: CASSPWTSSSAGTQYF. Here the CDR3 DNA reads TGTGCCAGCAGTCCCTGGACTAGCAGTAGCGCCGGTACGCAGTATTTT.

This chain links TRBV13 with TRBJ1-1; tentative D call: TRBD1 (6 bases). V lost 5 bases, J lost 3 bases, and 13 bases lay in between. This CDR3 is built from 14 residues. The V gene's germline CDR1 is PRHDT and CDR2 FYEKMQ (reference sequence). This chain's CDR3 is CASSLRQADTEAFF. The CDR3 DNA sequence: TGTGCCAGCAGCCTAAGACAGGCCGACACTGAAGCTTTCTTT.

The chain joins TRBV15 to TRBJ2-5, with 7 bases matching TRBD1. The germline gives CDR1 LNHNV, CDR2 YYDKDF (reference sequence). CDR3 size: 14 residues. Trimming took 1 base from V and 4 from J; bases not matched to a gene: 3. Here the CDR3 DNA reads TGTGCCACCAGCAGAGCTTGGACAGGAGAGACCCAGTACTTC. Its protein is CATSRAWTGETQYF.

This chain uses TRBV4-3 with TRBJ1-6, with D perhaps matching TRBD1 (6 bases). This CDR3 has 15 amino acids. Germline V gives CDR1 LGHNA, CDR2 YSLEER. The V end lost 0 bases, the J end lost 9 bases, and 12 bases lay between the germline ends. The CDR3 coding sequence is TGCGCCAGCAGCCAAGATACGGGGGGCTCTTCACCCCTCCACTTT. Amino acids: CASSQDTGGSSPLHF.

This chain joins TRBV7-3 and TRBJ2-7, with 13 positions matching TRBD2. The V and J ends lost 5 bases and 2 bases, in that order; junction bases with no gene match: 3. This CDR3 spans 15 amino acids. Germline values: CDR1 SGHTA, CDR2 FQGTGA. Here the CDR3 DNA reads TGTGCCAGCAGCCAGGGACTAGCGGGGCCCTACGAGCAGTACTTC. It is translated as CASSQGLAGPYEQYF.

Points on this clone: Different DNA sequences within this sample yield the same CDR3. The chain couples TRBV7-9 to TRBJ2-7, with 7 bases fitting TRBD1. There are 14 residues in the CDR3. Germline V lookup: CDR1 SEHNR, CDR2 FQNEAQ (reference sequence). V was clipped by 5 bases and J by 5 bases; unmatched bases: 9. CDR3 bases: TGTGCCAGCAGCGCGCGACAGGGCCAAGACGAGCAGTACTTC. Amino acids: CASSARQGQDEQYF.

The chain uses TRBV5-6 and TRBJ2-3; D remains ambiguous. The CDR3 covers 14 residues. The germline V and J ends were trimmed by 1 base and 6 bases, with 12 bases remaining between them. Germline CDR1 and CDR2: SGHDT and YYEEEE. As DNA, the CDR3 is TGTGCCAGCAGCTTGCCCTACAGTGGTGATACGCAGTATTTT. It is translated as CASSLPYSGDTQYF. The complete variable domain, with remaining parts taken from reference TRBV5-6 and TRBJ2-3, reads DAGVTQSPTHLIKTRGQQVTLRCSPKSGHDTVSWYQQALGQGPQFIFQYYEEEERQRGNFPDRFSGHQFPNYSSELNVNALLLGDSALYLCASSLPYSGDTQYFGPGTRLTVL.

CDR3 sequence (DNA): TGTGCCAGCAGCGTAGGAGGAGGAAGTTTGTACGAGCAGTACTTC. Its protein is CASSVGGGSLYEQYF. The genes are TRBV9 and TRBJ2-7; TRBD2 is a possible D gene (5 bases). The germline CDR1 and CDR2 sequences are SGDLS and YYNGEE. The ends were cut back, 0 bases at V and 4 bases at J, with 14 bases in the middle. The CDR3 sequence is 15 residues long. Based on the CDR3 plus reference TRBV9 and TRBJ2-7, the full variable domain is DSGVTQTPKHLITATGQRVTLRCSPRSGDLSVYWYQQSLDQGLQFLIQYYNGEERAKGNILERFSAQQFPDLHSELNLSSLELGDSALYFCASSVGGGSLYEQYFGPGTRLTVT.

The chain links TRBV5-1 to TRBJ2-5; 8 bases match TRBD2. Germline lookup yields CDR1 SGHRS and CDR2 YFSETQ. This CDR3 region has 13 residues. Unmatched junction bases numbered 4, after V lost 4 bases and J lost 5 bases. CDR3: CASSLSGVETQYF. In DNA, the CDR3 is TGCGCCAGCAGCCTTAGCGGGGTCGAGACCCAGTACTTC.

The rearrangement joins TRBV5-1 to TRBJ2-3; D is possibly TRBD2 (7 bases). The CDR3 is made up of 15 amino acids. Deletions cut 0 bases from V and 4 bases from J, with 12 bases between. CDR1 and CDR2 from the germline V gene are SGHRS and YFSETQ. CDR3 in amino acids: CASSLDPGGSDTQYF. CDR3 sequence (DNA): TGCGCCAGCAGCTTGGATCCGGGGGGCTCAGATACGCAGTATTTT.

The CDR3 protein is CASSDHRVGISPLHF. CDR3 DNA sequence: TGTGCCAGCAGTGACCACAGGGTAGGGATTTCACCCCTCCACTTT. The V gene is TRBV25-1, the J gene TRBJ1-6; D might be TRBD1 (6 bases). The CDR3 is 15 residues long. Trimming stripped 3 bases from V and 9 bases from J, with 15 bases between. The germline V gene encodes CDR1 MGHDK and CDR2 SYGVNS.